Below, 2 T cell receptor beta chains from the same sample are listed, as sequenced in a study of CD8+ T cells in alopecia areata. In each case, RNA was isolated and then reverse transcribed into cDNA as the sequencing template. Here immunoSEQ multiplex PCR was the method, and the copy in TCRdb shows in-frame clones only, minus some. The sample lists about 160,000 clones, just over 65% seen once, with more than 0.7% in the top ten. Treatment denoted: oral pan-JAK inhibitor, 5-10 mg twice daily. The material sequenced was CD4+ T cells sorted from blood, taken at week 4, from a patient treated with tofacitinib. These receptors all stem from a human donor with alopecia areata.

V is TRBV2 and J is TRBJ2-2; D unclear. The CDR3 has 14 amino acids. Germline values: CDR1 SNHLY, CDR2 FYNNEI. V was trimmed by 6 bases and J by 1 base, leaving 9 bases between them. The CDR3 bases are TGTGCCAGCAGGGTAGGGATGAACACCGGGGAGCTGTTTTTT. It is translated as CASRVGMNTGELFF. The variable domain in full, with the rest retrieved from reference TRBV2 and TRBJ2-2, is EPEVTQTPSHQVTQMGQEVILRCVPISNHLYFYWYRQILGQKVEFLVSFYNNEISEKSEIFDDQFSVERPDGSNFTLKIRSTKLEDSAMYFCASRVGMNTGELFFGEGSRLTVL.

This clone has only a few counts. The chain is built from TRBV7-3 and TRBJ1-1, with a tentative D call TRBD1 (5 bases). The CDR3 has 13 residues. Germline V gene sequence: CDR1 SGHTA, CDR2 FQGTGA. V dropped 5 bases and J dropped 1 base, with 8 bases sitting between them. The CDR3 nucleotides read TGTGCCAGCAGCGAGGGGCGGAACACTGAAGCTTTCTTT. As protein: CASSEGRNTEAFF.